The 21 T cell receptor beta chains below come from one sample, sequenced in a study of molecular identifiers for immune sequencing clone quantification. TCRdb ran MiXCR on the PCR reads and lists one entry per CDR3 protein. The repertoire includes under 650,000 distinct CDR3 sequences, just under 20% of them detected once, and 0.85% sits in the top ten. The sequenced sample consisted of naive CD8+ T cells from blood, with Jurkat cell RNA spiked in. Subset indicated: FACS-sorted CD8+CD4-CCR7+CD45RA+ naive T cells. The receptors were gathered from a human donor in good health. Some libraries in this study had Jurkat cell RNA spiked in.

This clonotype was observed a few times. The rearrangement joins TRBV11-2 to TRBJ2-3, with a possible D match to TRBD2 (6 bases). Germline V gene sequence: CDR1 SGHAT, CDR2 FQNNGV. CDR3 size: 16 residues. V dropped 1 base and J dropped 0 bases, with 11 bases sitting between them. The CDR3 bases are TGTGCCAGCAGCTTAGTATATAGCGGAAGCACAGATACGCAGTATTTT. It encodes CASSLVYSGSTDTQYF.

Concerning this clonotype itself: The junction differs from germline at one of its ends, possibly a read error. The V gene is TRBV7-6, the J gene TRBJ1-5; no clear D gene. CDR3 length: 13 residues. Germline V gene sequence: CDR1 SGHVS, CDR2 FNYEAQ. CDR3 sequence (DNA): TGTGCCAGCAGCACATATAGCAATCAGCCCCAGCGTTTT. Residues: CASSTYSNQPQRF.

The chain links TRBV4-2 to TRBJ1-2; unclear D gene. V lost 3 bases and J lost 0, with 11 bases in between. The germline CDR1 and CDR2 sequences are LGHNA and YNFKEQ. The CDR3 is 15 residues long. The CDR3 sequence is CASSQAPTTNYGYTF. For the CDR3, the DNA is TGTGCCAGCAGCCAGGCTCCAACAACTAACTATGGCTACACCTTC.

This clonotype was counted between two and nine times. This chain joins TRBV30 and TRBJ2-2; D unresolved. CDR3 length equals 13 residues. Trimming removed 1 base from V and 0 bases from J, with 3 bases in between. Per the germline V gene, CDR1 is GTSNPN and CDR2 is SVGIG (reference sequence). CDR3 DNA sequence: TGTGCCTGGAGTGCTTCGAACACCGGGGAGCTGTTTTTT. It yields the protein CAWSASNTGELFF.

This clonotype has at least ten counts. The chain recombines TRBV24-1 with TRBJ2-2; 8 nucleotides match TRBD2. CDR1 and CDR2 (germline): KGHDR, SFDVKD. The CDR3 has 16 amino acids. The V gene end was trimmed by 4 bases and the J gene end by 2 bases; junction bases not matched to a gene: 5. CDR3 residues: CATSEAGAFNTGELFF. For the CDR3, the DNA is TGTGCCACCAGTGAAGCGGGGGCCTTTAACACCGGGGAGCTGTTTTTT.

The V gene is TRBV27, the J gene TRBJ2-7; D is possibly TRBD1 (5 bases). The CDR3 consists of 16 residues. Germline CDR1 MNHEY, CDR2 SMNVEV (reference sequence). Between the trimmed V and J ends, which lost 6 bases and 0 bases, there was a span of 18 bases. The DNA of the CDR3 is TGTGCCAGCAGCCTAAGACAGTTACAGAGCTCCTACGAGCAGTACTTC. Protein sequence: CASSLRQLQSSYEQYF.

The chain couples TRBV28 to TRBJ2-3; TRBD2 matches 7 bases. This CDR3 is built from 15 residues. Germline assignment: CDR1 MDHEN and CDR2 SYDVKM. The V gene end was trimmed by 0 bases and the J gene end by 6 bases; junction bases not matched to a gene: 6. In DNA, the CDR3 is TGTGCCAGCAGTTTATGGGGGAGGGCCCTTGATACGCAGTATTTT. Translating it yields CASSLWGRALDTQYF.

This clonotype turned up a few times. The CDR3 bases are TGTGCCAGCGTCCAGGGGGCTCCTAAGCAGCCCCAGCATTTT. Its protein is CASVQGAPKQPQHF. The V gene is TRBV12-3 or TRBV12-4, the J gene TRBJ1-5, with 8 bases aligning to TRBD1. J was trimmed by 7 bases and V by 8 bases; bases with no gene match: 10. CDR3 size: 14 residues.

The sample holds a few counts of this clonotype. The chain links TRBV19 to TRBJ1-1; no definite D call. Germline assignment: CDR1 LNHDA and CDR2 SQIVND (reference sequence). V lost 5 bases and J 0 bases, leaving 13 bases between the germline ends. The CDR3 spans 15 residues. The CDR3 DNA reads TGTGCCAGTAGTCTCATCCTTATGGTGAACACTGAAGCTTTCTTT. Encoded protein: CASSLILMVNTEAFF.

Comments on this clonotype: This may come from a read error, since a much larger clone is one base off. The chain couples TRBV19 to TRBJ2-7, with D maybe TRBD2 (5 bases). The CDR3 loop spans 14 amino acids. The germline V gene encodes CDR1 LNHDA and CDR2 SQIVND (reference sequence). The CDR3 DNA reads as TGTACCAGTAGTTCGCTCGAGGGCTCCTACGAGCAGTACTTC. The encoded protein is CTSSSLEGSYEQYF.

This clonotype was counted at least ten times. The chain recombines TRBV7-9 with TRBJ2-3; 7 bases fit TRBD2. CDR1 is SEHNR, CDR2 FQNEAQ, per germline (reference sequence). J was trimmed by 0 bases and V by 6 bases; bases with no gene match: 6. The CDR3 totals 15 residues. Written as DNA, the CDR3 is TGTGCCAGCAGTGGGGAGGGAGAGAGCACAGATACGCAGTATTTT. Translating it yields CASSGEGESTDTQYF.

Ten or more counts support this clonotype. The V and J genes are TRBV5-4 and TRBJ2-7; either TRBD1 or TRBD2 may fit D (7 bases each). V was shortened by 2 bases and J by 5 bases, with 14 bases between the two germline ends. The CDR3 is made up of 14 amino acids. Germline CDR1 SGHNT, CDR2 YYREEE (reference sequence). The CDR3 DNA sequence: TGTGCCAGCAGCTTTGCACAGGGGAGGGACGAGCAGTACTTC. It specifies CASSFAQGRDEQYF. Filled out from reference TRBV5-4 and TRBJ2-7, the complete variable domain reads ETGVTQSPTHLIKTRGQQVTLRCSSQSGHNTVSWYQQALGQGPQFIFQYYREEENGRGNFPPRFSGLQFPNYSSELNVNALELDDSALYLCASSFAQGRDEQYFGPGTRLTVT.

This clonotype was seen repeatedly, ten times or more. The chain uses TRBV2 and TRBJ2-2, with TRBD1 identical over 8 bases. The germline CDR1 and CDR2 sequences are SNHLY and FYNNEI. The CDR3 is 14 residues long. V gave up 7 bases and J gave up 5 bases; unmatched junction bases: 6. The CDR3 nucleotides are TGTGCCAGCAACGGACAGGGAACAACCGGGGAGCTGTTTTTT. Its translation is CASNGQGTTGELFF. The whole variable domain, filled in from reference TRBV2 and TRBJ2-2, reads EPEVTQTPSHQVTQMGQEVILRCVPISNHLYFYWYRQILGQKVEFLVSFYNNEISEKSEIFDDQFSVERPDGSNFTLKIRSTKLEDSAMYFCASNGQGTTGELFFGEGSRLTVL.

At least ten counts were recorded for this clonotype. The rearrangement uses TRBV9 and TRBJ2-7; D is unresolved. The length of the CDR3 is 14 residues. Trimming took off 0 bases at V and 0 bases at J, with 7 bases between the two ends. Germline CDR1 reads SGDLS; CDR2 reads YYNGEE. CDR3 DNA sequence: TGTGCCAGCAGCGTAGGTGGGGACTCCTACGAGCAGTACTTC. It encodes CASSVGGDSYEQYF.

The chain employs TRBV7-9 and TRBJ1-6; 8 bases align to TRBD1. This CDR3 is 17 amino acids long. Germline V gene sequence: CDR1 SEHNR, CDR2 FQNEAQ (reference sequence). J was trimmed by 13 bases and V by 1 base; bases with no gene match: 15. The CDR3 DNA reads TGTGCCAGCAGCTTAGGTGGTACAGGGGGTATCTTTAGTCCCCTCCACTTT. Translated, it gives CASSLGGTGGIFSPLHF.

This clonotype showed up just a few times. The chain combines TRBV15 with TRBJ2-7, with D perhaps being TRBD1 or TRBD2 (5 bases each). The CDR3 runs to 16 residues. Trimming shortened V by 1 base and J by 2 bases, and 15 bases separated the two germline ends. Per the germline V gene, CDR1 is LNHNV and CDR2 is YYDKDF (reference sequence). Here the CDR3 DNA reads TGTGCCACCAGCAGAGGTTCCGGGGCCCGGACCTACGAGCAGTACTTC. Encoded protein: CATSRGSGARTYEQYF.

This clonotype was detected many times. DNA for the CDR3: TGTGCCATCAGTGAGTCGGGAGGGGGGCGAACCTACGAGCAGTACTTC. Amino acid sequence: CAISESGGGRTYEQYF. The chain uses TRBV10-3 and TRBJ2-7; D possibly corresponds to TRBD2 (7 bases). Trimming removed 0 bases at V and 2 bases at J, with 14 bases between. The CDR3 length is 16 residues. Germline values: CDR1 ENHRY, CDR2 SYGVKD.

Many counts were recorded for this clonotype. CDR3 residues: CASSLGTGIQPQHF. CDR3 DNA: TGTGCCAGCAGCTTAGGGACAGGGATTCAGCCCCAGCATTTT. The rearrangement links TRBV28 to TRBJ1-5; 9 nucleotides match TRBD1. Germline assignment: CDR1 MDHEN and CDR2 SYDVKM. The CDR3 runs to 14 residues. J was trimmed by 6 bases and V by 6 bases; bases with no gene match: 6. The variable domain in full, completed from reference TRBV28 and TRBJ1-5, reads DVKVTQSSRYLVKRTGEKVFLECVQDMDHENMFWYRQDPGLGLRLIYFSYDVKMKEKGDIPEGYSVSREKKERFSLILESASTNQTSMYLCASSLGTGIQPQHFGDGTRLSIL.

The chain combines TRBV6-5 with TRBJ2-7, with D unclear. This CDR3 region has 15 residues. Germline V gene sequence: CDR1 MNHEY, CDR2 SVGAGI. Between the trimmed V and J ends, which lost 0 bases and 2 bases, there was a span of 11 bases. The CDR3, as DNA: TGTGCCAGCAGTTACTCGTTCGGAATGACCTACGAGCAGTACTTC. Protein sequence: CASSYSFGMTYEQYF.

This clonotype was picked up many times. The chain combines TRBV6-5 with TRBJ2-7; 9 bases align to TRBD1. Trimming at V came to 2 bases and at J to 5 bases, leaving 4 bases not matched to a gene. Germline values: CDR1 MNHEY, CDR2 SVGAGI. The CDR3 runs to 14 residues. The CDR3 sequence is CASSYRDRVHEQYF. The CDR3 region has the DNA TGTGCCAGCAGTTACCGGGACAGGGTACACGAGCAGTACTTC.

This clonotype was counted many times. V and J are TRBV29-1 and TRBJ2-7; D assignment may be TRBD1 or TRBD2 (6 bases each). Germline lookup yields CDR1 SQVTM and CDR2 ANQGSEA. V was cut by 7 bases and J by 3 bases, with 13 bases left in between. This CDR3 has 12 residues. In nucleotides, the CDR3 is TGCAGCGCCCGGGGGCAACTCTACGAGCAGTACTTC. It yields the protein CSARGQLYEQYF.